These 2 T cell receptor beta chains were sequenced from one sample in a study of shared clonotypes between healthy human individuals. Produced via immunoSEQ multiplex PCR; TCRdb's table is partial and in-frame only. Found here are around 2.1 million clones, 85% to 95% of them singletons; the top ten hold over 1.5%. Naive CD8 isolation took CD45RO-negative cells positively selected for CCR7 and excluded terminally differentiated effector memory CD45RA+ cells. The sample consisted of naive CD8+ T cells from PBMCs. The receptors here all came from a man between 18 and 35 years old in good health. Some clones in this sample may be carry-over from other donors' samples.

The J gene is TRBJ2-3, the V gene TRBV9; TRBD2 might be the D (6 bases). The CDR3 extends over 15 amino acids. CDR1 SGDLS and CDR2 YYNGEE come from the germline V gene. The V and J ends lost 4 bases and 0 bases respectively, with 12 bases between them. Here the CDR3 DNA reads TGTGCCAGCAGCTCTCGTAGCGGAAGCACAGATACGCAGTATTTT. Amino acid sequence: CASSSRSGSTDTQYF.

The rearrangement joins TRBV21-1 to TRBJ1-1; TRBD1 is taken as the D call from the table, unchecked against the DNA. TRBV21-1 represents a pseudogene. This CDR3 has 14 residues. In DNA, the CDR3 is TGTGCCAGCACCCGACAGGGGGCGAACACTGAAGCTTTCTTT. Protein product: CASTRQGANTEAFF.